These T cell receptor beta chains were read from a single sample in a study of tumor-infiltrating lymphocytes in primary liver carcinoma. One entry per CDR3 protein, called by TCRdb with MiXCR from the multiplex PCR reads. The table records tens of thousands of distinct CDR3 sequences, approximately 72% of them present only once. The sample consisted of liver tumor tissue from sampling region 1. The origin of the receptors is a man aged 40-49 years with primary liver carcinoma and hepatitis B virus infection. CDR3s include the opening cysteine and the closing phenylalanine or tryptophan. Each record gives: J gene, clone size, D gene, V gene, CDR3 DNA, CDR3 protein. D genes are given only for firm matches. The listing skips clone size in some rows; elsewhere it reads once, few, many or a size class.

TRBJ2-7,-,-,TRBV6-1,TGTGCCAGCAGTACCCCGGGAACCCACGAGCAATACTTC,CASSTPGTHEQYF
TRBJ2-1,-,TRBD2,TRBV6-1,TGTGCCAGTACTGGTAGGACAAGACTAGCTGATGAGCAGTTCTTC,CASTGRTRLADEQFF
TRBJ2-2,-,TRBD2,TRBV6-5,TGTACCAGCAGACCTCTAGCGGGAGGAGTATACGGGGAGCTGTCTTTT,CTSRPLAGGVYGELSF
TRBJ1-1,many,TRBD1,TRBV5-1,TGCGCCAGCAGCTTGACCGGGACAGGGGGAACTGAAGCTTTCTTT,CASSLTGTGGTEAFF
TRBJ2-1,-,TRBD2,TRBV29-1,TGCAGCGCAGGGGCTAGCGGGAGATCGAATGAGAAGTTCTTC,CSAGASGRSNEKFF
TRBJ2-1,many,TRBD2,TRBV6-5,TGTGCCAGCAGTTACCTAGCGGGAGGCCTAGAGCAGTTCTTC,CASSYLAGGLEQFF
TRBJ2-1,-,-,TRBV6-5,TGTGCAAGCAGCCCCACAGTACTAGAGTTGTACAATAAGCAGTTCTTC,CASSPTVLELYNKQFF
TRBJ2-5,many,TRBD1,TRBV5-1,TGCGCCAGCAGCTGGGGACAGACTCAAGAGACCCAGTACTTC,CASSWGQTQETQYF
TRBJ2-7,-,-,TRBV11-2,TGTGCCAACAGCTTAGGGACCGGGGAGAACCCTCGGGAACAGTACTTC,CANSLGTGENPREQYF
TRBJ2-7,-,-,TRBV20-1,TGCAGTGCTACGGACAGAACCTACGAGCAGTACTTC,CSATDRTYEQYF
TRBJ1-1,-,TRBD1,TRBV12-5,TGTGCTACTGGTTTCGGACAGGGTGAGGCCTTCTTT,CATGFGQGEAFF
TRBJ1-1,-,-,TRBV20-1,TGCAGTGCTAGATCGACCGGCTTTGGGGTTTTGGCTTTCTTT,CSARSTGFGVLAFF
TRBJ2-7,-,-,TRBV5-4,TGTGCCAGTAGCTCCAGAGGGGGGAGTTCCCACGAGCATTACTTC,CASSSRGGSSHEHYF
TRBJ2-1,-,-,TRBV21-1,TGTGCCAGCAGCAAAGAGGTGGGAGGTAGCAATGAGCAGTTATTC,CASSKEVGGSNEQLF
TRBJ2-7,-,-,TRBV28,TGTGCCAGCAGTTTTCAACACGGGAGCTACGGGCAGTACTTC,CASSFQHGSYGQYF
TRBJ1-1,-,-,TRBV29-1,TGCAGCGTGACACAGGGTGTAGACACTGAAGCCTTCTTT,CSVTQGVDTEAFF
TRBJ1-2,few,-,TRBV11-2,TGTGTCAGCAGCCCTCGTGTTTTAGGTAGAGGTTATGGCTACACCTTC,CVSSPRVLGRGYGYTF
TRBJ2-1,many,TRBD2,TRBV4-2,TGTGCCAGCAGCCGGATACCAGGACTAGATCCCAATGAGCAGTTCTTC,CASSRIPGLDPNEQFF
TRBJ2-5,-,-,TRBV29-1,TGTAGCGTTGATCGGGACTCCTGGGTGGAGACCCAGCACTTC,CSVDRDSWVETQHF
TRBJ2-5,many,TRBD1,TRBV10-1,TGCGCCAGCAGTGACGGGACAGCGACTGGTAGGGCCCAGTACTTC,CASSDGTATGRAQYF
TRBJ2-4,few,-,TRBV21-1,TGTGCCAGCAGCAAATTAGGGTTAAAAAACATTCAGTACTTC,CASSKLGLKNIQYF
TRBJ1-6,-,-,TRBV6-5,TGTGCCAGCAGTCCCCGGGGGAGCGGTTCAGCCCCCCACTTT,CASSPRGSGSAPHF
TRBJ2-1,-,-,TRBV6-1,TGTGCCAGCGGGGGTGGGGACGTCTCCTACAATGAGCAGTTCTTC,CASGGGDVSYNEQFF
TRBJ2-3,-,-,TRBV11-1,TGCGCCAGCAGCAAGGGATTAGCGGTTAGCACAGATACGCGGTATTTT,CASSKGLAVSTDTRYF
TRBJ2-6,-,-,TRBV6-5,TGTGCCAGCGGTTACTTAGGCGGCTCTGGGGCCAACGTCCTGGCTTTC,CASGYLGGSGANVLAF
TRBJ2-1,-,-,TRBV11-1,TGTGCCAGCAGCCGTGGGACATCAAATGAGCAGTTCTTC,CASSRGTSNEQFF
TRBJ1-1,many,-,TRBV28,TGTGCCAGCAGTTTCGTCAGGATGAACACTGAAGCTTTCTTT,CASSFVRMNTEAFF